The clone carrying this TCR beta chain was detected only once. Its matching antigen is unknown. This entry belongs to a study of regulatory and conventional T cells in RAG deficiency. The study's findings and limits: Sorted Omenn CD25-high CD127-low cells may not be bona fide Tregs. Treg unique TCR beta sequences were approximately 95-fold fewer in Omenn syndrome and CID/AS patients than controls. Shorter CDR3s in all patient subsets; >75% Treg-Tconv overlap in Omenn.

Trimming took off 5 bases at V and 1 base at J, with 15 bases between the two ends. The CDR3 length is 15 residues. Germline-derived CDR1 and CDR2 are MNHEY and SVGAGI. The method was immunoSEQ multiplex PCR; TCRdb's version includes in-frame clones alone and lacks a portion of them. The sample yields 30,000 to 40,000 clones, over 75% seen once. The sample was also linked to a second study, of regulatory T cells. That work adds: The PCR used 52 TRBV and 13 TRBJ primers.

The chain recombines TRBV6-5 with TRBJ2-7; D perhaps matches TRBD2 (6 bases). Sequenced sample: CD8+ T cells sorted from blood. This TCR came from a human donor in good health. The CDR3 bases are TGTGCCAGCAGTCACGATTTCGGGAGTTCCTACGAGCAGTACTTC. This translates into CASSHDFGSSYEQYF.